The clone carrying this T cell receptor beta chain showed up many times. This sample was included in a study of CD8+CD57+ T cells in acquired aplastic anemia. Study overall: Each DNA sample taken from sorted CD4+ and CD8+ cells came to around 2.9 ug on average.

The CDR3 sequence is 14 residues long. In germline, CDR1 is LNHDA, CDR2 SQIVND (reference sequence). With 11 bases removed from V and 3 bases from J, the gap between germline ends came to 19 bases. Genomic DNA templated the TCR beta VDJ and CDR3 profiling. In TCRdb, the reads were re-called with MiXCR into one record per CDR3 protein. The table has about 210,000 distinct CDR3 sequences, roughly 35% seen once; the top ten hold more than 0.95%. Sequencing was performed on sorted CD4+, CD8+, or CD8+CD57+ T cells (not recorded which) from PBMCs. The rearrangement joins TRBV19 to TRBJ1-1; tentatively, D is TRBD1 (5 bases). This receptor was obtained from a human donor in good health, serving as a control. The CDR3 nucleotides read TGTGCCTCAGGGACTCGTTATTGGGACACTGAAGCTTTCTTT. Amino acid sequence: CASGTRYWDTEAFF.